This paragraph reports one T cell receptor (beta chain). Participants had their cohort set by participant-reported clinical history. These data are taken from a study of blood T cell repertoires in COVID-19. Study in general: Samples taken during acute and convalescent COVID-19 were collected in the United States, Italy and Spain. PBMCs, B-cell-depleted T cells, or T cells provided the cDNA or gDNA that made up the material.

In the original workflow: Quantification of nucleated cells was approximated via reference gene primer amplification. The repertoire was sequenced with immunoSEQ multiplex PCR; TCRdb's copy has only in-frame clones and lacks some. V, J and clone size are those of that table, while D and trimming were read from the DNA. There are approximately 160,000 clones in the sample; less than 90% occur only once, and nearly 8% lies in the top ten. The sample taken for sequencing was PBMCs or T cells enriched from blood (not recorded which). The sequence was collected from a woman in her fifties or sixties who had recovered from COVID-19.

CDR3 residues: CASSPRQDYEQYF. The CDR3 DNA reads TGTGCCAGCTCACCACGACAGGACTACGAGCAGTACTTC. The V and J genes are TRBV18 and TRBJ2-7; TRBD1 is a possible D gene (6 bases). This CDR3 comprises 13 residues. Trimming removed 1 base from V and 3 bases from J, with 7 bases in between. Germline loops: CDR1 KGHSH, CDR2 LQKENI. Full variable domain (missing parts from reference TRBV18 and TRBJ2-7): NAGVMQNPRHLVRRRGQEARLRCSPMKGHSHVYWYRQLPEEGLKFMVYLQKENIIDESGMPKERFSAEFPKEGPSILRIQQVVRGDSAAYFCASSPRQDYEQYFGPGTRLTVT.